A single count supports the clone carrying this T cell receptor beta chain. Original analysis: Estimation of nucleated cell counts relied on the amplification of reference gene primers. Sequenced by immunoSEQ multiplex PCR; TCRdb stores in-frame clones only, minus some. V and J calls and clone size come straight from that table; D and trimming were deduced from the DNA. The profile shows 310,000 or so clones, about 91% of them singletons. This entry belongs to a study of blood T cell repertoires in COVID-19. Study-wide background: Spain, Italy and the United States supplied samples that represented acute and convalescent COVID-19. The analysed material was cDNA or gDNA that came from T cells, B-cell-depleted T cells, or PBMCs.

This CDR3 is built from 15 residues. Trimming left V 3 bases short and J 3 bases short, with 13 bases between. CDR1 KGHDR and CDR2 SFDVKD come from the germline V gene. While infection was still active, Seattle patients were enrolled and then followed longitudinally. The J gene is TRBJ2-5, the V gene TRBV24-1; a possible D gene is TRBD2 (7 bases). The TCR originated in a man aged 30 to 39 with COVID-19, enrolled during active disease. Material: peripheral blood. The CDR3: CATSDPQGGEETQYF. For the CDR3, the DNA is TGTGCCACCAGTGATCCTCAAGGGGGGGAAGAGACCCAGTACTTC.